This T cell receptor beta chain was obtained from a study of shared clonotypes between healthy human individuals. Study-level information: The people who gave samples were a couple of women and three men aged 18 to 49. General observations from the study: Specimens sampled were limited to blood, with tissue repertoires likely differing.

With regard to this clone: No antigen is known for it.

In germline, CDR1 is LNHNV, CDR2 YYDKDF (reference sequence). This CDR3 is built from 15 residues. V was cut by 0 bases and J by 10 bases, with 13 bases left in between. The authors ran the assay at deep level. For every subset, genomic DNA was evenly distributed across several immunoSEQ plates. The table came from immunoSEQ multiplex PCR; TCRdb's copy has only in-frame clones and leaves some out. The profile covers about half a million clones, with 70% to 85% appearing a single time and around 13% taken by the ten largest. This receptor was identified in a woman between 40 and 55 years old in good health. Some clones in this sample may be carry-over from other donors' samples. Sequenced: PBMCs. J is TRBJ1-6 and V is TRBV15; no definite D call. The CDR3: CATSRDPLVGSPLHF. CDR3 DNA: TGTGCCACCAGCAGAGATCCCCTCGTCGGATCACCCCTCCACTTT.